This T cell receptor beta chain was recorded in a study of cytomegalovirus exposure and HLA in healthy donors. Study-wide results and caveats: Reportedly, cytomegalovirus status was diagnosed with high sensitivity and specificity.

Repertoires were generated with immunoSEQ multiplex PCR, while TCRdb's copy carries only in-frame clones and drops some. Of some 170,000 clones in the sample, about 87% were seen once. The CDR3 has 13 residues. J lost 7 bases, V lost 3 bases, and 2 bases had no gene match. The germline gives CDR1 MGHDK, CDR2 SYGVNS. To note about this clone: Its antigen is currently unknown.

This TCR came from a woman younger than 45 in good health and CMV-seronegative. The sample consisted of PBMCs. The chain couples TRBV25-1 to TRBJ1-2, with 10 positions matching TRBD1. CDR3 sequence: CASSDRDRGGYTF. The DNA for the CDR3 is TGTGCCAGCAGTGACCGGGACAGGGGTGGCTACACCTTC.